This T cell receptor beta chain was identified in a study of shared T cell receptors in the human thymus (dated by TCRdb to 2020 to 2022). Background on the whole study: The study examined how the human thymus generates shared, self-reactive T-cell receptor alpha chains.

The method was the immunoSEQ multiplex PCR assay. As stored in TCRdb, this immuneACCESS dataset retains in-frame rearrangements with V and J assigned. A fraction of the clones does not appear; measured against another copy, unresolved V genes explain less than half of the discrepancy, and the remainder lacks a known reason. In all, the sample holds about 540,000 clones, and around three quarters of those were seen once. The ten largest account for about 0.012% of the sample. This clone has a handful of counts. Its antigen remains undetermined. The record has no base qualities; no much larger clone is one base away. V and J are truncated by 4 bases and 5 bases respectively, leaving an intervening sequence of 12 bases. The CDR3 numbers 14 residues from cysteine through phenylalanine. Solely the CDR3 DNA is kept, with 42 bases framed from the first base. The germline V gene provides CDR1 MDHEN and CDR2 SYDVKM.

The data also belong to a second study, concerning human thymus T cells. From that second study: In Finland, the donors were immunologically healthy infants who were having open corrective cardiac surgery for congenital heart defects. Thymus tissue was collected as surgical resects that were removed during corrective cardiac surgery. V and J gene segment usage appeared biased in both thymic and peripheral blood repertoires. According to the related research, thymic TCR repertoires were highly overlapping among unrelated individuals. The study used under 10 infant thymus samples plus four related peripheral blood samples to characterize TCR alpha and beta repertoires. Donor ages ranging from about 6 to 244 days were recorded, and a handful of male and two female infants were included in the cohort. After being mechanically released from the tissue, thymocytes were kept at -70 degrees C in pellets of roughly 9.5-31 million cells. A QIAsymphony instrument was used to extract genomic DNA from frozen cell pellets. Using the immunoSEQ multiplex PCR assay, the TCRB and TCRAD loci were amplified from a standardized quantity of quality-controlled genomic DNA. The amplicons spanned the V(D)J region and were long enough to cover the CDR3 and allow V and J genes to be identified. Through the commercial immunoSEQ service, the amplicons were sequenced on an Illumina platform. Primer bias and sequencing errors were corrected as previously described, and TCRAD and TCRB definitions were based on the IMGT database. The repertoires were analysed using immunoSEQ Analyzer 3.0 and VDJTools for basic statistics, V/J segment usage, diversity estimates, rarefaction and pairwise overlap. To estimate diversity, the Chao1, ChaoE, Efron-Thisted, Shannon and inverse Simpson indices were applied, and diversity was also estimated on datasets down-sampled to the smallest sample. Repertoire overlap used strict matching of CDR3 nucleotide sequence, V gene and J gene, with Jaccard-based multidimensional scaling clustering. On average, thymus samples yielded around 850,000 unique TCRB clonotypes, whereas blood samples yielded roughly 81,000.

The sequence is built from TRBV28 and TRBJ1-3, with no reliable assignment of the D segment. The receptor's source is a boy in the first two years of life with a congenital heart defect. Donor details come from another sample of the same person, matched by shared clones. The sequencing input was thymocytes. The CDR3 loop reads CASSCGENRNTIYF. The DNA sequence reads TGTGCCAGCAGTTGCGGGGAAAATAGAAACACCATATATTTT. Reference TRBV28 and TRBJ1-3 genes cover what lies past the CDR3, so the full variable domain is DVKVTQSSRYLVKRTGEKVFLECVQDMDHENMFWYRQDPGLGLRLIYFSYDVKMKEKGDIPEGYSVSREKKERFSLILESASTNQTSMYLCASSCGENRNTIYFGEGSWLTVV.